This T cell receptor (beta chain) was found in a study of T cell responses to AZD1222 COVID-19 vaccine (dated by TCRdb to the early 2020s). Describing the broader study: AZD1222 recipients whose second dose came at about 4 weeks and those whose second dose came at about 12 weeks were combined into one group, since spike-specific TCR depth and breadth did not differ between the two schedules. TCR sequencing was performed for about 250 trial participants, of whom around 210 were given two doses of AZD1222 and 26 were given two doses of MenACWY control vaccine. Trial participants were enrolled into age subgroups of 18-55, 56-69 and 70-plus years, which contained approximately 150, 30 and 60 TCR-sequenced participants, respectively. General conclusions and limits of the study: A significant rise in spike-specific TCR breadth and depth was observed after two AZD1222 doses relative to day 0 and relative to MenACWY recipients. The vaccine-associated CD4 TCRs covered the entire spike protein, and the dominant responses fell in regions 160-218 and 743-854. In the small 56-69-year group, the increase in depth fell short of significance, most likely because of low power. Because no day 14 peak-response samples were available, the repertoires could be characterized only after the peak T cell response. Epitopes outside the regions mutated in the B.1.351 and B.1.1.7 variants were reportedly recognized by nearly half of the unique spike-specific TCRs. Most participants were white British and females outnumbered males, and the authors suggested that clonal diversity may have been underestimated. Conclusions about previously exposed vaccinees are limited, since just 5 to 7 AZD1222 recipients were seropositive for SARS-CoV-2 at baseline.

The CDR3, cysteine through phenylalanine, is 15 amino acids long. Only the CDR3 portion is preserved as DNA: 45 bases, with reading frame beginning at the first base. The trim is 2 bases for V and 0 bases for J, with a gap of 10 bases between the germline ends. CDR1 and CDR2, per the germline V gene, are MDHEN and SYDVKM. In the paper's terms, the time point label means: baseline before first vaccination. Vaccinee samples were obtained from the UK trials COV001 and COV002, which included a single-blind randomized controlled phase 2/3 trial of AZD1222 (ChAdOx1 nCoV-19) in healthy adults. For TCRbeta chain sequencing, PBMC samples were collected from trial participants at day 0 and at day 28 after the second dose. The CDR3 regions of human TCRbeta chains were subjected to immunosequencing. The original methods were these. Repertoire TCRs were matched against a reference library of SARS-CoV-2-specific TCRs generated with the MIRA antigen-specificity platform. Breadth meant the fraction of unique TCRs that were SARS-CoV-2-associated, whereas depth meant the fraction of total T cells that were SARS-CoV-2-associated. Each spike-specific TCR was assigned to its reactive spike region and to a CD4 or CD8 class using the MIRA data. Log10-transformed breadth and depth values were compared by one-way ANOVA with Sidak's multiple comparisons tests. The table comes from immuneACCESS by way of TCRdb, which keeps in-frame sequences with V and J called. Part of the clones is missing from these tables; in studies checked, under half for an unresolved V gene and the rest for unknown reasons. V and J calls and clone size are those listed in that table; D and trimming were worked out from the DNA. A total of roughly 28,000 clones appear in this sample, roughly 92% of them only once. Over 7.5% of the sample rests with the top ten.

On this clone: Its antigen target is currently unknown. Base qualities were left out, and no much larger clone turns up one base away.

The chain is assembled from TRBV28 and TRBJ1-2, with an unclear D gene assignment. The sequencing used peripheral blood, collected on day 0 of AZD1222 vaccination. The TCR comes from an adult in good health. The CDR3 sequence is CASSLIPSPNYGYTF. The sequenced DNA: TGTGCCAGCAGTTTAATACCATCTCCTAACTATGGCTACACCTTC.